This TCR beta chain was identified in a study of cytomegalovirus exposure and HLA in healthy donors. Whole-study findings and limits: In a later analysis, a missense DCLRE1C variant was linked to TCR beta V- and J-gene trimming. Cytomegalovirus-associated status was assigned to about 170 TCR beta chains. CMV serostatus was the only immune exposure information that was available. Reportedly, TCR beta sequences accurately predicted HLA-A and HLA-B alleles in most subjects.

The PCR contained 60 Vbeta and 13 Jbeta primers. Generated by immunoSEQ multiplex PCR, the TCRdb table keeps only in-frame clones and is missing some. The sample holds about 160,000 clones, over 65% seen once. Points on this clone: Its antigen is still unknown.

Germline V gives CDR1 DFQATT, CDR2 SNEGSKA (reference sequence). The V gene lost 4 bases and the J gene lost 5 bases, with 8 bases spanning the gap. The CDR3 contains 11 residues. The sample consisted of PBMCs. The chain has TRBV20-1 and TRBJ2-5; D is undetermined. The source is a female donor in good health and CMV-seronegative. The chain's CDR3 is CSATYWETQYF. In DNA form, the CDR3 reads TGCAGTGCTACTTACTGGGAGACCCAGTACTTC.